The 23 T cell receptor beta chains given below trace back to one sample, sequenced in a study of blood T cell repertoires in COVID-19. Generated by immunoSEQ multiplex PCR, the TCRdb table keeps only in-frame clones and is missing some. The repertoire holds roughly 400,000 clones, approximately 85% seen once, with over 2% in the top ten. Sample: PBMCs or T cells enriched from blood (not recorded which). These receptors all come from a woman aged 40-49 years with acute COVID-19.

The CDR3 sequence is CASRRDAEGEAFF. CDR3 nucleotides: TGTGCCAGCAGGCGAGATGCTGAGGGTGAAGCTTTCTTT. The chain recombines TRBV6-5 with TRBJ1-1; unclear D gene. Germline lookup yields CDR1 MNHEY and CDR2 SVGAGI. The CDR3 spans 13 residues. V lost 6 bases and J lost 7, with 15 bases in between.

The rearrangement links TRBV30 to TRBJ1-5; D unresolved. Germline CDR1 GTSNPN, CDR2 SVGIG (reference sequence). This CDR3 is 13 amino acids long. Between the trimmed V and J ends, which lost 5 bases and 6 bases, there was a span of 14 bases. CDR3 sequence: CAWAEQPGQPQHF. DNA of the CDR3: TGTGCCTGGGCCGAACAACCTGGTCAGCCCCAGCATTTT.

The V call is TRBV20-1, the J call TRBJ1-1; possible D gene TRBD1, 6 bases. The CDR3 is made up of 15 amino acids. Trimming pared 3 bases from V and 2 bases from J, leaving 16 bases between. Per germline, CDR1 DFQATT and CDR2 SNEGSKA (reference sequence). The CDR3 region is CSASPTGQINTEAFF. CDR3 coding DNA: TGCAGTGCTAGTCCCACCGGACAGATAAACACTGAAGCTTTCTTT.

This clone was counted a few times. CDR3 nucleotide sequence: TGTGCCTCCCACCATTCCAGGGGCTCCTTCTCTGGAAACACCATATATTTT. Residues: CASHHSRGSFSGNTIYF. The gene calls are TRBV24-1 and TRBJ1-3; possibly TRBD1 for D (6 bases). Trimming shortened V by 12 bases and J by 0 bases, and 23 bases separated the two germline ends. CDR1 and CDR2 from the germline V gene are KGHDR and SFDVKD. The CDR3 spans 17 residues.

The J gene is TRBJ1-5, the V gene TRBV18; 8 nucleotides align to TRBD1. The V gene's germline CDR1 is KGHSH and CDR2 LQKENI. CDR3 length equals 16 residues. The J segment lost 4 bases and the V segment lost 5 bases, leaving 10 bases of the junction unmatched. In DNA form, the CDR3 reads TGTGCCAGCTCAAGCACACAGGGGGTCGGTAATCAGCCCCAGCATTTT. As protein: CASSSTQGVGNQPQHF. The variable domain in full, with the rest retrieved from reference TRBV18 and TRBJ1-5, is NAGVMQNPRHLVRRRGQEARLRCSPMKGHSHVYWYRQLPEEGLKFMVYLQKENIIDESGMPKERFSAEFPKEGPSILRIQQVVRGDSAAYFCASSSTQGVGNQPQHFGDGTRLSIL.

The chain recombines TRBV14 with TRBJ2-3; D not certain. The CDR3 has 15 residues. Looked up from germline, CDR1 is SGHDN and CDR2 is FVKESK. Deletions cut 3 bases from V and 4 bases from J, with 14 bases between. This chain's CDR3 is CASSHLLGSSDTQYF. The DNA of the CDR3 is TGTGCCAGCAGCCACCTTCTAGGAAGTTCAGATACGCAGTATTTT.

The chain combines TRBV5-1 with TRBJ1-2; 7 bases line up with TRBD1. Germline CDR1 SGHRS, CDR2 YFSETQ. CDR3 length: 15 amino acids. The junction had 6 bases not matched to a gene; V was cut back by 0 bases and J by 4 bases. The CDR3 nucleotides read TGCGCCAGCAGCTTGGCGGAGGGGGCCTCCTATGGCTACACCTTC. Translating it yields CASSLAEGASYGYTF.

The chain has TRBV10-3 and TRBJ2-2, with D uncertain. Germline V gene data show CDR1 as ENHRY and CDR2 as SYGVKD. The ends were cut back, 7 bases at V and 3 bases at J, with 9 bases in the middle. This CDR3 contains 13 residues. The CDR3 protein is CAINRLDTGELFF. The CDR3 coding sequence is TGTGCCATCAATCGACTGGACACCGGGGAGCTGTTTTTT.

This clone was found once. The chain employs TRBV19 and TRBJ2-1; 12 bases fit TRBD2. The junction had 7 bases not matched to a gene; V was cut back by 7 bases and J by 6 bases. The CDR3 consists of 15 residues. Germline V gives CDR1 LNHDA, CDR2 SQIVND (reference sequence). The CDR3 protein is CASTALAGGRNEQFF. The CDR3 region has the DNA TGTGCCAGTACCGCCCTAGCGGGGGGGCGCAATGAGCAGTTCTTC.

This chain connects TRBV11-2 to TRBJ1-6, with 7 bases lining up with TRBD1. The V and J ends lost 5 bases and 2 bases, in that order; junction bases with no gene match: 3. CDR1 and CDR2 from the germline V gene are SGHAT and FQNNGV. This CDR3 comprises 15 residues. CDR3 sequence (DNA): TGTGCCAGCAGCGGTCAGGGGGCCTATAATTCACCCCTCCACTTT. Encoded protein: CASSGQGAYNSPLHF.

The chain is built from TRBV29-1 and TRBJ2-2; tentative D call: TRBD2 (5 bases). The CDR3 is 13 amino acids. CDR1 is SQVTM, CDR2 ANQGSEA, per germline. The V and J ends lost 5 bases and 8 bases respectively, with 15 bases between them. CDR3 protein: CSVSPTRAGELFF. The CDR3 nucleotides are TGCAGCGTTTCCCCAACTAGAGCAGGGGAGCTGTTTTTT.

The CDR3 DNA reads as TGTGCCAGCAGCATACAGAGGGGGAGCGGGGGATCCTACAATGAGCAGTTCTTC. Its translation is CASSIQRGSGGSYNEQFF. The gene calls are TRBV7-9 and TRBJ2-1, with 8 bases aligning to TRBD2. CDR3 size: 18 residues. The J segment lost 1 base and the V segment lost 5 bases, leaving 13 bases of the junction unmatched. Germline-derived CDR1 and CDR2 are SEHNR and FQNEAQ (reference sequence).

J is TRBJ2-2 and V is TRBV24-1; 12 nucleotides line up with TRBD1. There are 19 residues in the CDR3. Germline CDR1 KGHDR, CDR2 SFDVKD. V shed 10 bases and J 0 bases; nucleotides not matched to a gene: 14. CDR3 region: CATSPGQGARTANTGELFF. CDR3 DNA sequence: TGTGCCACTTCGCCGGGACAGGGGGCCCGAACCGCGAACACCGGGGAGCTGTTTTTT.

The DNA of the CDR3 is TGTGCCAGCAGTTCGGGACTAGCGGGGGCAACTAGCACAGATACGCAGTATTTT. This translates into CASSSGLAGATSTDTQYF. The chain joins TRBV27 to TRBJ2-3; 14 nucleotides align to TRBD2. CDR3 length: 18 amino acids. Germline assignment: CDR1 MNHEY and CDR2 SMNVEV (reference sequence). Unmatched junction bases numbered 6, after V lost 4 bases and J lost 0 bases.

This clone has a handful of counts. V gene TRBV7-2 combines with J gene TRBJ2-3, with TRBD2 matching over 10 bases. CDR1 SGHTA and CDR2 FQGNSA come from the germline V gene. The CDR3 spans 18 residues. V lost 2 bases and J lost 7; bases outside the gene matches: 15. CDR3 protein: CASSLSGSSGGVWNTQYF. The CDR3 region has the DNA TGTGCCAGCAGCTTATCGGGATCTAGCGGGGGAGTATGGAATACGCAGTATTTT.

The chain carries TRBV19 and TRBJ1-1, with unresolved D. Germline V lookup: CDR1 LNHDA, CDR2 SQIVND (reference sequence). This CDR3 comprises 14 residues. Trimming stripped 3 bases from V and 3 bases from J, with 11 bases between. The CDR3: CASSIGGRDTEAFF. DNA of the CDR3: TGTGCCAGTAGTATTGGAGGTCGGGACACTGAAGCTTTCTTT.

J is TRBJ2-3 and V is TRBV3-1 (or the pseudogene TRBV3-2), with TRBD2 matching over 11 bases. Per germline, CDR1 LGHDT and CDR2 YNNKEL (reference sequence). The trim removed 1 base at V and 4 bases at J, leaving 13 bases unmatched. The CDR3 has 19 residues. The CDR3 loop reads CASSQGWLAGGPEADTQYF. The CDR3 nucleotides read TGTGCCAGCAGCCAAGGATGGTTAGCGGGGGGGCCGGAGGCAGATACGCAGTATTTT.

The chain couples TRBV6-5 to TRBJ1-1, with D maybe TRBD1 (5 bases). The CDR3 covers 13 residues. V dropped 6 bases and J dropped 5 bases, with 13 bases sitting between them. Germline values: CDR1 MNHEY, CDR2 SVGAGI. The CDR3 region has the DNA TGTGCCAGCAGGCGACAGCTGCGGACTGAAGCTTTCTTT. This encodes CASRRQLRTEAFF.

This rearrangement joins TRBV11-3 to TRBJ2-5; TRBD2 is a possible D gene (6 bases). The CDR3 is 14 amino acids. Germline CDR1 is SGHNT and CDR2 is YENEEA. The V end was cut by 1 base, the J end by 3 bases, with 9 bases between. The chain's CDR3 is CASSLGGTEETQYF. CDR3 sequence (DNA): TGTGCCAGCAGCTTAGGCGGGACCGAAGAGACCCAGTACTTC.

The chain combines TRBV12-5 with TRBJ1-1, with a possible D match to TRBD1 (5 bases). V was cut by 0 bases and J by 1 base, with 12 bases left in between. The CDR3 has 16 residues. In germline, CDR1 is LGHNT, CDR2 FRNRAP. The CDR3 bases are TGTGCTAGTGGTTTGGTTACAGGATTCGGGAACACTGAAGCTTTCTTT. This encodes CASGLVTGFGNTEAFF.

V gene TRBV9 combines with J gene TRBJ1-2, with TRBD1 matching over 9 bases. The CDR3 sequence is 15 residues long. Germline trimming cut 3 bases from V and 6 bases from J; bases unmatched to any gene: 9. The V gene's germline CDR1 is SGDLS and CDR2 YYNGEE. This CDR3 is CASSGSTGGVDGYTF. The CDR3, as DNA: TGTGCCAGCAGCGGATCGACAGGGGGTGTAGATGGCTACACCTTC.

The genes are TRBV19 and TRBJ2-6, with D tentatively TRBD2 (5 bases). The ends were cut back, 5 bases at V and 2 bases at J, with 10 bases in the middle. The CDR3 totals 15 residues. Germline values: CDR1 LNHDA, CDR2 SQIVND (reference sequence). The CDR3 loop reads CASSDRRTGANVLTF. As DNA, the CDR3 is TGTGCCAGTAGTGACCGGAGGACTGGGGCCAACGTCCTGACTTTC.

The chain combines TRBV24-1 with TRBJ2-3, with D tentatively TRBD2 (7 bases). This CDR3 is 16 amino acids long. From germline, CDR1 is KGHDR and CDR2 SFDVKD. Trimming left V 1 base short and J 1 base short, with 11 bases between. The CDR3 bases are TGTGCCACCAGTGATTTCCGGGGGGCAGGCACAGATACGCAGTATTTT. Its protein product is CATSDFRGAGTDTQYF.